The clone carrying this TCR beta chain was seen repeatedly, ten times or more. Antigen: not known. With 10-nucleotide random UMIs, 5'RACE was used to make the cDNA. TCRdb used MiXCR to reprocess the 5' RACE reads, holding one entry per CDR3 protein. Found here are 50,000 or so distinct CDR3 sequences, 3% to 4% of them singletons; the top ten hold 5.5% to 6%. Trimming took 1 base from V and 8 from J, leaving 18 bases between them. The CDR3 loop spans 15 amino acids. Germline assignment: CDR1 SGHKS and CDR2 YYEKEE (reference sequence). These data belong to a study of neurological immune-mediated disorders. Study-level results: Phylogenetic grouping assigned the repertoires of 18 of 34 multiple sclerosis patients to one related-CDR3 cluster, which constitutes a possible signature.

The chain couples TRBV5-5 to TRBJ1-2; maybe TRBD1 (5 bases). This receptor was taken from a man in his forties with multiple sclerosis. The sequenced material came from PBMCs. The CDR3 region is CASSLLAREGGGYTF. The CDR3 DNA follows: TGTGCCAGCAGCTTGCTCGCCAGGGAAGGCGGGGGCTACACCTTC.